This T cell receptor beta chain appears in the sequencing data of a study of tumor and adjacent non-tumor tissue in lung cancer. Across the whole study: The cohort had under 15 adenocarcinoma, a couple of squamous cell and 1 small cell patients.

The template was RNA from unsorted bulk tissue. Newly diagnosed lung cancer patients had thoracic surgery in China, August–November 2014, without prior chemotherapy. V was pared by 0 bases and J by 1 base, with 6 bases of the junction left unmatched. The CDR3 spans 17 residues. Germline lookup yields CDR1 SGHKS and CDR2 YYEKEE (reference sequence). Findings of the study overall: Top 100 clones took a larger repertoire share in normal lung. Higher tumor TCR diversity was associated with shorter survival.

Points on this clonotype: Its antigen is still unknown.

TCRbeta libraries were built with three rounds of nested PCR, modified from ARM-PCR. TCRdb called the multiplex PCR reads again in MiXCR, with one record for every CDR3 protein. In the table there are approximately 120,000 distinct CDR3 sequences, about 66% of which are singletons. The genes are TRBV5-5 and TRBJ2-3, with 9 bases identical to TRBD2. The sample comprised lung tumor tissue. The sequence was collected from a man aged 25 to 40 with non-small cell lung cancer. The chain's CDR3 is CASSLVSSSGGTDTQYF. In DNA form, the CDR3 reads TGTGCCAGCAGCTTGGTTTCATCTAGCGGGGGCACAGATACGCAGTATTTT. Drawing the rest from reference TRBV5-5 and TRBJ2-3, the complete variable domain is DAGVTQSPTHLIKTRGQQVTLRCSPISGHKSVSWYQQVLGQGPQFIFQYYEKEERGRGNFPDRFSARQFPNYSSELNVNALLLGDSALYLCASSLVSSSGGTDTQYFGPGTRLTVL.